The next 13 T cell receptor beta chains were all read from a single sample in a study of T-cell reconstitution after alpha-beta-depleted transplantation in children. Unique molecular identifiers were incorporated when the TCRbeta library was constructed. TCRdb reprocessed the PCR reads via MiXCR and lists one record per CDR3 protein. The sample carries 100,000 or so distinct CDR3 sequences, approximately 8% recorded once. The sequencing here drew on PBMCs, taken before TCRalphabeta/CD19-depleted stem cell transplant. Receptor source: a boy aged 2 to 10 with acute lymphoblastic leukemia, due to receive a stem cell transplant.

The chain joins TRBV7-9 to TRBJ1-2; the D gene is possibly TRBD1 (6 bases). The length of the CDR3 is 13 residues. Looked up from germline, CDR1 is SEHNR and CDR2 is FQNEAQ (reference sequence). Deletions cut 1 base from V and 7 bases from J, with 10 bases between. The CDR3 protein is CASSLVGAGGYTF. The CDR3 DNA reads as TGTGCCAGCAGCTTAGTGGGGGCCGGTGGCTACACCTTC.

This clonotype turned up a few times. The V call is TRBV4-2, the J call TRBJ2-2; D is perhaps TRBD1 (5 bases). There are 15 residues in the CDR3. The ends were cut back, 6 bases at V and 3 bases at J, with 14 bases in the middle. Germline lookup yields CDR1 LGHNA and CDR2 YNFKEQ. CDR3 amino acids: CASRARIGDTGELFF. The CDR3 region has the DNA TGTGCCAGCAGGGCTCGGATAGGGGACACCGGGGAGCTGTTTTTT.

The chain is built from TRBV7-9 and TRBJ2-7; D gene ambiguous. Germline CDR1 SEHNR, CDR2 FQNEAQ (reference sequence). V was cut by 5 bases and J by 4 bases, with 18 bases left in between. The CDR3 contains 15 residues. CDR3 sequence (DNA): TGTGCCAGCAGCATAACCCTACTGGGGTCATACGAGCAGTACTTC. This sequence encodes CASSITLLGSYEQYF. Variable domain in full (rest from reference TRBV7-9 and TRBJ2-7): DTGVSQNPRHKITKRGQNVTFRCDPISEHNRLYWYRQTLGQGPEFLTYFQNEAQLEKSRLLSDRFSAERPKGSFSTLEIQRTEQGDSAMYLCASSITLLGSYEQYFGPGTRLTVT.

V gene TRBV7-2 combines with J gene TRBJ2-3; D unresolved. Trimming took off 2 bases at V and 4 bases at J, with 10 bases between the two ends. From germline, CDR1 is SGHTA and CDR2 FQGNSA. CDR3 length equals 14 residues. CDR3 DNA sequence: TGTGCCAGCAGCTTAAGCCGGGCCCCAGATACGCAGTATTTT. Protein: CASSLSRAPDTQYF.

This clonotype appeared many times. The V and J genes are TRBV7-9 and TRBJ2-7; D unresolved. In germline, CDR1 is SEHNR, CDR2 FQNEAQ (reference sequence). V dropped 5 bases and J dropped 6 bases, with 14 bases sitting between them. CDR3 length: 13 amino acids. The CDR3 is CASSLDGWSEQYF. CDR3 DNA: TGTGCCAGCAGCCTGGACGGGTGGAGCGAGCAGTACTTC.

The CDR3 reads CASSEDLSSYNEQFF. In DNA form, the CDR3 reads TGTGCCAGCAGTGAAGACTTAAGCTCCTACAATGAGCAGTTCTTC. This chain joins TRBV6-1 and TRBJ2-1; D call uncertain. The CDR3 extends over 15 amino acids. The germline V gene encodes CDR1 MNHNS and CDR2 SASEGT. V lost 1 base, J lost 0 bases, and 7 bases lay in between.

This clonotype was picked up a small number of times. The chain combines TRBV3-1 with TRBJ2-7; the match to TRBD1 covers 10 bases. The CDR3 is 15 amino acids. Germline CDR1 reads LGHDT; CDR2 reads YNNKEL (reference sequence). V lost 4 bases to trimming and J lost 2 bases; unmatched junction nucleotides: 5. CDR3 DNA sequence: TGTGCCAGCAGCCCGGTGGGGACAGGGGCCTACGAGCAGTACTTC. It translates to CASSPVGTGAYEQYF.

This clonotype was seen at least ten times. The CDR3 protein is CASSLEPSGIYEQYF. DNA of the CDR3: TGCGCCAGCAGCTTGGAACCCTCCGGCATCTACGAGCAGTACTTC. The chain carries TRBV5-1 and TRBJ2-7; D is unresolved. The CDR3 runs to 15 residues. The germline V and J ends were trimmed by 0 bases and 3 bases, with 13 bases remaining between them. Germline loops: CDR1 SGHRS, CDR2 YFSETQ.

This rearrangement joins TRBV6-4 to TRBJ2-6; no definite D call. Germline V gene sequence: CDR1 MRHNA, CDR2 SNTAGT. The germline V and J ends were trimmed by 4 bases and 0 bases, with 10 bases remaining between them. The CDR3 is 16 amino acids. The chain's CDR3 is CASSATASSGANVLTF. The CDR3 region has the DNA TGTGCCAGCAGTGCGACTGCTAGCTCTGGGGCCAACGTCCTGACTTTC.

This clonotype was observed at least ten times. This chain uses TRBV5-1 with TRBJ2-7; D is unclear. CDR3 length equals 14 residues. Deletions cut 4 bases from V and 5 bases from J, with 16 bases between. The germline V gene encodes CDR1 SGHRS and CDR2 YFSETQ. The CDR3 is CASSPDTVRDEQYF. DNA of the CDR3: TGCGCCAGCAGCCCTGACACCGTCCGTGACGAGCAGTACTTC.

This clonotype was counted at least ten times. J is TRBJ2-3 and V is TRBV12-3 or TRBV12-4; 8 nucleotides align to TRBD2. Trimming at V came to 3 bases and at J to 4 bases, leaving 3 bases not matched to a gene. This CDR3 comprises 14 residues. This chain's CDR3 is CASSFSGEADTQYF. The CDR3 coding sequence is TGTGCCAGCAGTTTTAGCGGGGAAGCAGATACGCAGTATTTT.

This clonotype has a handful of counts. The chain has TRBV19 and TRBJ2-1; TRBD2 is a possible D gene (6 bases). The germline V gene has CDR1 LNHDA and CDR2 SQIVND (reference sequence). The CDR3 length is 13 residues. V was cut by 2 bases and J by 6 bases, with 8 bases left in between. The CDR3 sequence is CASSITSSNEQFF. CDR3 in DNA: TGTGCCAGTAGTATAACTAGCTCCAATGAGCAGTTCTTC.

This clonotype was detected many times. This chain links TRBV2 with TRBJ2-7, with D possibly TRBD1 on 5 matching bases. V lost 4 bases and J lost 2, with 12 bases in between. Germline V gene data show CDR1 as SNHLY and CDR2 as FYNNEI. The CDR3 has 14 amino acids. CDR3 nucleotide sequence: TGTGCCAGCAGTGTGCTAGGGGTTACCTACGAGCAGTACTTC. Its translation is CASSVLGVTYEQYF. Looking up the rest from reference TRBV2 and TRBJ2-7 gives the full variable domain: EPEVTQTPSHQVTQMGQEVILRCVPISNHLYFYWYRQILGQKVEFLVSFYNNEISEKSEIFDDQFSVERPDGSNFTLKIRSTKLEDSAMYFCASSVLGVTYEQYFGPGTRLTVT.